This T cell receptor (beta chain) was found in a study of blood T cell repertoires in COVID-19. The wider study: Material from acute and convalescent COVID-19 was sourced from the United States, Italy and Spain.

Under the authors' procedure: Reference gene primer amplification gave nucleated cell count estimates. The protocol was immunoSEQ multiplex PCR, while the TCRdb copy is restricted to in-frame clones and leaves out a portion. The V and J calls and the clone size are those of that table, but D and trimming were determined from the DNA. Among around 380,000 clones listed, roughly 77% were seen once. Germline lookup yields CDR1 MGHRA and CDR2 YSYEKL. V shed 4 bases and J 7 bases; nucleotides not matched to a gene: 7. The CDR3 extends over 15 amino acids. This clone was seen just once. The sample comprised peripheral blood. The source is a human donor with acute or convalescent COVID-19. The donor label of this sample is uncertain. The chain uses TRBV4-1 and TRBJ2-2, with 9 bases aligning to TRBD1. CDR3 nucleotides: TGCGCCAGCAGCCCCTGGACAGGGGCAGACGGGGAGCTGTTTTTT. It codes for CASSPWTGADGELFF.